These T cell receptor beta chains were read from a single sample in a study of blood T cells in healthy people across ages. TCRdb reprocessed the 5' RACE reads via MiXCR and lists one record per CDR3 protein. This sample has about 730,000 distinct CDR3 sequences; roughly 45% occur once, and the top ten carry roughly 20%. The material sequenced was blood. These receptors were obtained from an older woman in good health. CDR3s include the opening cysteine and the closing phenylalanine or tryptophan. Each record gives: D gene, clone size, J gene, V gene, CDR3 protein, CDR3 DNA. D genes are given only for firm matches. The size entry is marked missing in some rows and otherwise reads once, few, many or a size class.

d_call: -
clone_size: -
j_call: TRBJ2-3
v_call: TRBV6-1
cdr3_aa: CASREAEDTQYF
cdr3_nt: TGTGCCAGCAGGGAAGCGGAGGATACGCAGTATTTT

d_call: -
clone_size: -
j_call: TRBJ2-1
v_call: TRBV12-3/TRBV12-4
cdr3_aa: CAILFANEQFF
cdr3_nt: TGTGCCATCCTCTTCGCCAATGAGCAGTTCTTC

d_call: -
clone_size: -
j_call: TRBJ1-1
v_call: TRBV3-1
cdr3_aa: CASSQGALATEAFF
cdr3_nt: TGTGCCAGCAGCCAAGGTGCACTGGCCACTGAAGCTTTCTTT

d_call: -
clone_size: -
j_call: TRBJ2-7
v_call: TRBV15
cdr3_aa: CATSTGLAVSYEQYF
cdr3_nt: TGTGCCACCAGCACGGGACTGGCAGTCAGCTACGAGCAGTACTTC

d_call: -
clone_size: -
j_call: TRBJ1-1
v_call: TRBV28
cdr3_aa: CASIGGGQGNTEAFF
cdr3_nt: TGTGCCAGCATAGGGGGGGGGCAGGGGAACACTGAAGCTTTCTTT

d_call: -
clone_size: -
j_call: TRBJ2-1
v_call: TRBV19
cdr3_aa: CASSAGPGMGEQFF
cdr3_nt: TGTGCCAGTAGTGCCGGACCCGGGATGGGAGAGCAGTTCTTC

d_call: TRBD1
clone_size: -
j_call: TRBJ2-3
v_call: TRBV3-1
cdr3_aa: CASSQSWTGSSTDTQYF
cdr3_nt: TGTGCCAGCAGCCAATCCTGGACAGGGTCAAGCACAGATACGCAGTATTTT

d_call: -
clone_size: once
j_call: TRBJ2-1
v_call: TRBV20-1
cdr3_aa: CSAATGHSAYNEQFF
cdr3_nt: TGCAGTGCCGCCACGGGACACTCAGCTTACAATGAGCAGTTCTTC

d_call: TRBD1
clone_size: few
j_call: TRBJ1-2
v_call: TRBV29-1
cdr3_aa: CSVEGTGTGLGYGYTF
cdr3_nt: TGCAGCGTTGAAGGAACAGGGACAGGGCTTGGCTATGGCTACACCTTC

d_call: TRBD1
clone_size: many
j_call: TRBJ2-1
v_call: TRBV7-2
cdr3_aa: CASSVTGVVNEQFF
cdr3_nt: TGTGCCAGCAGCGTTACAGGGGTCGTCAATGAGCAGTTCTTC

d_call: TRBD2
clone_size: -
j_call: TRBJ2-4
v_call: TRBV28
cdr3_aa: CASRKSAGEQYF
cdr3_nt: TGTGCCAGCAGAAAGTCGGCGGGGGAGCAGTACTTC

d_call: -
clone_size: -
j_call: TRBJ1-2
v_call: TRBV7-3
cdr3_aa: CASSTNREEVYGYTF
cdr3_nt: TGTGCCAGCAGCACCAACAGGGAAGAGGTCTATGGCTACACCTTC

d_call: -
clone_size: -
j_call: TRBJ1-2
v_call: TRBV5-8
cdr3_aa: CASSLQERYGYTF
cdr3_nt: TGTGCCAGCAGCTTGCAGGAACGCTATGGCTACACCTTC

d_call: -
clone_size: -
j_call: TRBJ2-7
v_call: TRBV5-1
cdr3_aa: CASSLELGSTYEQYF
cdr3_nt: TGCGCCAGCAGCTTGGAGTTAGGCAGTACCTACGAGCAGTACTTC

d_call: TRBD1
clone_size: few
j_call: TRBJ2-5
v_call: TRBV4-3
cdr3_aa: CASSQWTGSGTQYF
cdr3_nt: TGCGCCAGCAGCCAATGGACAGGCTCGGGGACCCAGTACTTC

d_call: TRBD2
clone_size: few
j_call: TRBJ2-1
v_call: TRBV7-9
cdr3_aa: CASSRPGLPYNEQFF
cdr3_nt: TGTGCCAGCAGTCGTCCGGGACTACCTTACAATGAGCAGTTCTTC

d_call: TRBD1
clone_size: -
j_call: TRBJ2-7
v_call: TRBV12-3/TRBV12-4
cdr3_aa: CASSLYTGGAAYEQYF
cdr3_nt: TGTGCCAGCAGTTTATACACAGGGGGCGCCGCCTACGAGCAGTACTTC

d_call: TRBD2
clone_size: few
j_call: TRBJ2-3
v_call: TRBV6-2/TRBV6-3
cdr3_aa: CASSYGTSGRTDTQYF
cdr3_nt: TGTGCCAGCAGTTACGGGACTAGCGGGAGGACAGATACGCAGTATTTT

d_call: TRBD2
clone_size: -
j_call: TRBJ2-7
v_call: TRBV6-2/TRBV6-3
cdr3_aa: CASSSPGLASYEQYF
cdr3_nt: TGTGCCAGCAGTTCCCCGGGACTAGCGTCCTACGAGCAGTACTTC

d_call: -
clone_size: -
j_call: TRBJ2-1
v_call: TRBV5-1
cdr3_aa: CAGSLRDFKYNEQFF
cdr3_nt: TGCGCCGGCAGCCTCCGGGACTTCAAATACAATGAGCAGTTCTTC

d_call: TRBD1
clone_size: few
j_call: TRBJ2-3
v_call: TRBV20-1
cdr3_aa: CSASPMDRGVGTDTQYF
cdr3_nt: TGCAGTGCTAGCCCCATGGACAGGGGAGTAGGCACAGATACGCAGTATTTT

d_call: TRBD2
clone_size: -
j_call: TRBJ2-5
v_call: TRBV5-4
cdr3_aa: CASSLYGLAGRGGETQYF
cdr3_nt: TGTGCCAGCAGCTTGTATGGACTAGCGGGACGGGGGGGAGAGACCCAGTACTTC

d_call: -
clone_size: once
j_call: TRBJ2-5
v_call: TRBV28
cdr3_aa: CASSTLTTGQETQYF
cdr3_nt: TGTGCCAGCAGTACACTCACCACCGGACAAGAGACCCAGTACTTC

d_call: -
clone_size: few
j_call: TRBJ2-3
v_call: TRBV12-3/TRBV12-4
cdr3_aa: CASSTTGTQYF
cdr3_nt: TGTGCCAGCAGTACTACGGGTACGCAGTATTTT

d_call: -
clone_size: -
j_call: TRBJ2-5
v_call: TRBV29-1
cdr3_aa: CSVEVTRPGGLWTQYF
cdr3_nt: TGCAGCGTTGAAGTGACACGGCCAGGGGGACTGTGGACCCAGTACTTC

d_call: -
clone_size: few
j_call: TRBJ2-5
v_call: TRBV20-1
cdr3_aa: CSARDQVAAHQQYF
cdr3_nt: TGCAGTGCTAGAGATCAGGTAGCGGCACACCAGCAGTACTTC

d_call: -
clone_size: -
j_call: TRBJ1-4
v_call: TRBV5-1
cdr3_aa: CASSFGSGPLEKLFF
cdr3_nt: TGCGCCAGCAGCTTCGGGTCAGGGCCTTTGGAAAAACTGTTTTTT

d_call: -
clone_size: -
j_call: TRBJ2-1
v_call: TRBV6-2/TRBV6-3
cdr3_aa: CASIPMEGLQETQFF
cdr3_nt: TGTGCCAGCATCCCAATGGAGGGCCTACAAGAGACCCAGTTCTTC

d_call: -
clone_size: -
j_call: TRBJ1-5
v_call: TRBV6-2/TRBV6-3
cdr3_aa: CASSVGLTHSNQPQHF
cdr3_nt: TGTGCCAGCAGCGTGGGACTGACCCATAGCAATCAGCCCCAGCATTTT

d_call: -
clone_size: -
j_call: TRBJ2-7
v_call: TRBV9
cdr3_aa: CASSVARPPSSYEQYF
cdr3_nt: TGTGCCAGCAGCGTAGCTCGGCCTCCGAGCTCCTACGAGCAGTACTTC

d_call: -
clone_size: few
j_call: TRBJ2-1
v_call: TRBV7-9
cdr3_aa: CASRKTGTSQDNEQFF
cdr3_nt: TGTGCCAGCAGGAAAACCGGGACTTCTCAAGACAATGAGCAGTTCTTC

d_call: -
clone_size: once
j_call: TRBJ2-7
v_call: TRBV15
cdr3_aa: CATSRDRGSPYEQYF
cdr3_nt: TGTGCCACCAGCAGAGATAGGGGGTCCCCCTACGAGCAGTACTTC

d_call: TRBD2
clone_size: -
j_call: TRBJ2-1
v_call: TRBV7-8
cdr3_aa: CANSLRLAGASEQFF
cdr3_nt: TGTGCCAACAGCTTAAGACTAGCGGGAGCATCCGAGCAGTTCTTC

d_call: TRBD1
clone_size: few
j_call: TRBJ1-2
v_call: TRBV12-3/TRBV12-4
cdr3_aa: CASSLWDREGYGYTF
cdr3_nt: TGTGCCAGCAGCTTATGGGACAGGGAGGGGTATGGCTACACCTTC

d_call: -
clone_size: -
j_call: TRBJ1-4
v_call: TRBV30
cdr3_aa: CAWSVQGTNEKLFF
cdr3_nt: TGTGCCTGGAGTGTACAGGGAACTAATGAAAAACTGTTTTTT

d_call: TRBD2
clone_size: many
j_call: TRBJ2-1
v_call: TRBV4-3
cdr3_aa: CASSQGGQSGSEQFF
cdr3_nt: TGCGCCAGCAGCCAGGGAGGGCAAAGCGGGAGTGAGCAGTTCTTC

d_call: TRBD2
clone_size: -
j_call: TRBJ2-5
v_call: TRBV3-1
cdr3_aa: CASSQGTSGTWGQETQYF
cdr3_nt: TGTGCCAGCAGCCAAGGGACTAGCGGAACGTGGGGCCAAGAGACCCAGTACTTC

d_call: TRBD2
clone_size: -
j_call: TRBJ2-1
v_call: TRBV7-9
cdr3_aa: CASSLPRGRGNEQFF
cdr3_nt: TGTGCCAGCAGCTTACCCCGCGGGAGGGGGAATGAGCAGTTCTTC

d_call: -
clone_size: -
j_call: TRBJ2-3
v_call: TRBV4-1
cdr3_aa: CASSQVEGTDTQYF
cdr3_nt: TGCGCCAGCAGCCAAGTAGAGGGCACAGATACGCAGTATTTT

d_call: -
clone_size: few
j_call: TRBJ2-7
v_call: TRBV9
cdr3_aa: CASSVGQQGLTYEQYF
cdr3_nt: TGTGCCAGCAGCGTAGGTCAACAGGGATTAACCTACGAGCAGTACTTC

d_call: -
clone_size: many
j_call: TRBJ2-7
v_call: TRBV7-9
cdr3_aa: CASSPRDNSYEQYF
cdr3_nt: TGTGCCAGCAGCCCCCGGGACAACTCCTACGAGCAGTACTTC

d_call: -
clone_size: -
j_call: TRBJ2-7
v_call: TRBV28
cdr3_aa: CAGGGHRIYEQYF
cdr3_nt: TGTGCCGGAGGGGGACACCGGATCTACGAGCAGTACTTC

d_call: -
clone_size: -
j_call: TRBJ1-1
v_call: TRBV29-1
cdr3_aa: CSVAFTGTNTEAFF
cdr3_nt: TGCAGCGTCGCGTTTACAGGGACCAACACTGAAGCTTTCTTT

d_call: TRBD1
clone_size: -
j_call: TRBJ1-2
v_call: TRBV14
cdr3_aa: CASSLRGQGASGYTF
cdr3_nt: TGTGCCAGCAGCCTAAGAGGACAGGGGGCATCTGGCTACACCTTC

d_call: TRBD2
clone_size: -
j_call: TRBJ2-1
v_call: TRBV6-2/TRBV6-3
cdr3_aa: CASSYRGLAVYNEQFF
cdr3_nt: TGTGCCAGCAGTTACAGGGGACTAGCGGTCTACAATGAGCAGTTCTTC

d_call: -
clone_size: many
j_call: TRBJ2-1
v_call: TRBV6-5
cdr3_aa: CASTWTEQFF
cdr3_nt: TGTGCCAGCACCTGGACCGAGCAGTTCTTC

d_call: -
clone_size: -
j_call: TRBJ2-2
v_call: TRBV7-2
cdr3_aa: CASSLARDTGELFF
cdr3_nt: TGTGCCAGCAGCTTAGCTCGGGACACCGGGGAGCTGTTTTTT

d_call: -
clone_size: few
j_call: TRBJ2-7
v_call: TRBV20-1
cdr3_aa: CSAVPGGAYEQYF
cdr3_nt: TGCAGTGCAGTACCCGGAGGGGCCTACGAGCAGTACTTC

d_call: -
clone_size: -
j_call: TRBJ2-1
v_call: TRBV5-1
cdr3_aa: CASSLTTEDGAMQFF
cdr3_nt: TGCGCCAGCAGCTTGACGACCGAGGACGGCGCGATGCAGTTCTTC

d_call: TRBD1
clone_size: few
j_call: TRBJ1-5
v_call: TRBV28
cdr3_aa: CASSLSRDRGNQPQHF
cdr3_nt: TGTGCCAGCAGTTTATCTAGGGACAGGGGCAATCAGCCCCAGCATTTT

d_call: TRBD2
clone_size: -
j_call: TRBJ2-4
v_call: TRBV5-5
cdr3_aa: CASSSGGQNIQYF
cdr3_nt: TGTGCCAGCAGCTCGGGAGGTCAAAACATTCAGTACTTC

d_call: -
clone_size: -
j_call: TRBJ2-3
v_call: TRBV20-1
cdr3_aa: CSAPRRRTDTQYF
cdr3_nt: TGCAGTGCTCCCAGACGGAGAACAGATACGCAGTATTTT

d_call: -
clone_size: few
j_call: TRBJ1-2
v_call: TRBV20-1
cdr3_aa: CSAPMQGIEGYTF
cdr3_nt: TGCAGTGCTCCGATGCAGGGGATTGAGGGCTACACCTTC

d_call: TRBD2
clone_size: many
j_call: TRBJ2-1
v_call: TRBV20-1
cdr3_aa: CSAQNRLLAGRSEQFF
cdr3_nt: TGCAGTGCCCAAAACCGTCTACTAGCGGGAAGGTCTGAGCAGTTCTTC